This T cell receptor (beta chain) was found in a study of CD4+ T cells in melanoma. Germline V gene data show CDR1 as SGHRS and CDR2 as YFSETQ. V shed 0 bases and J shed 4 bases, with 16 bases lying between them. The CDR3 runs to 16 residues. Sequenced by immunoSEQ multiplex PCR; TCRdb stores in-frame clones only, minus some. Of about 110,000 clones in the sample, 92% were seen once. As regards this clone: Its cognate antigen is unknown.

Study-wide results and caveats: In melanoma, neoantigen-specific CD4+ T cells reportedly differed in differentiation state. CD8+ T cell, macrophage and B cell function reportedly correlated with neoantigen-specific CD4+ T cells.

The receptor was isolated from a human donor with melanoma. The sample consisted of peripheral blood. This chain links TRBV5-1 with TRBJ1-1; no clear D gene. CDR3 in amino acids: CASSLAVTRKTTEAFF. CDR3 sequence (DNA): TGCGCCAGCAGCTTGGCAGTAACCAGGAAGACCACTGAAGCTTTCTTT. Combining the CDR3 with reference TRBV5-1 and TRBJ1-1 gives the whole variable domain KAGVTQTPRYLIKTRGQQVTLSCSPISGHRSVSWYQQTPGQGLQFLFEYFSETQRNKGNFPGRFSGRQFSNSRSEMNVSTLELGDSALYLCASSLAVTRKTTEAFFGQGTRLTVV.